A single sample gave rise to the 8 T cell receptor beta chains below, sequenced in a study of shared clonotypes between healthy human individuals. Assay used: immunoSEQ multiplex PCR; TCRdb lists only in-frame clones, some missing. This sample has about 770,000 clones; around 70% occur once, and the top ten carry 1.8%. The sample consisted of memory CD4+ T cells sorted from blood. Indicated subset: CD45RA-negative fraction. Receptors originate from a woman in her twenties or thirties in good health.

This clone occurred many times. The rearrangement links TRBV19 to TRBJ2-5; 7 bases match TRBD1. The trim removed 1 base at V and 5 bases at J, leaving 7 bases unmatched. Germline V gene data show CDR1 as LNHDA and CDR2 as SQIVND (reference sequence). The CDR3 totals 15 residues. Written as DNA, the CDR3 is TGTGCCAGTAGTATAGGCGGACAGGCGTCGGAGACCCAGTACTTC. The encoded protein is CASSIGGQASETQYF.

Worth noting for this clone: Relative to the germline gene, one junction end is altered; a read error may explain this. The V and J genes are TRBV10-3 and TRBJ1-1; 9 bases are a match to TRBD1. Per germline, CDR1 ENHRY and CDR2 SYGVKD. The CDR3 has 15 residues. The CDR3 protein is CASSQLQGAHTEAFF. Written as DNA, the CDR3 is TGTGCCAGCAGTCAGTTACAGGGGGCTCACACTGAAGCTTTCTTT.

The genes are TRBV7-9 and TRBJ2-7; D could derive from TRBD1 or TRBD2 (6 bases each). This CDR3 has 14 amino acids. Germline-derived CDR1 and CDR2 are SEHNR and FQNEAQ (reference sequence). The V and J ends lost 1 base and 2 bases respectively, with 9 bases between them. The CDR3 region is CASSLEGGAYEQYF. The CDR3 bases are TGTGCCAGCAGCTTAGAGGGGGGAGCCTACGAGCAGTACTTC.

The chain joins TRBV11-2 to TRBJ2-3, with no clear D. V lost 3 bases and J lost 6, with 7 bases in between. This CDR3 is built from 12 residues. The germline V gene encodes CDR1 SGHAT and CDR2 FQNNGV. The CDR3 region has the DNA TGTGCCAGCAGCTTGGGTGCGGATACGCAGTATTTT. It is translated as CASSLGADTQYF.

The chain is built from TRBV5-5 and TRBJ1-2; 9 bases fit TRBD1. CDR1 and CDR2 from the germline V gene are SGHKS and YYEKEE (reference sequence). V lost 0 bases and J lost 4; bases outside the gene matches: 10. CDR3 length: 17 amino acids. Here the CDR3 DNA reads TGTGCCAGCAGCTTGGGGGACAGGGAACTATCCCGCTATGGCTACACCTTC. Translation: CASSLGDRELSRYGYTF.

This clone was seen more than once but under ten times. This chain connects TRBV4-2 to TRBJ1-2, with TRBD1 matching over 9 bases. The V gene's germline CDR1 is LGHNA and CDR2 YNFKEQ. CDR3 length: 15 amino acids. Trimming cost V 5 bases and J 4 bases; bases outside gene matches: 8. CDR3 DNA: TGTGCCAGCAGCTTCCTGGGACAGGGCATCTATGGCTACACCTTC. Amino acids: CASSFLGQGIYGYTF.

Turning to this clone: The sample holds other DNA sequences that translate to the same CDR3. The chain carries TRBV5-1 and TRBJ1-3, with D possibly matching TRBD1 (5 bases). The CDR3 spans 14 residues. Trimming removed 2 bases at V and 2 bases at J, with 8 bases between. CDR1 is SGHRS and CDR2 is YFSETQ in the germline V gene. CDR3 DNA: TGCGCCAGCAGCTTAGGGACCACTGGAAACACCATATATTTT. Protein product: CASSLGTTGNTIYF.

The chain has TRBV5-4 and TRBJ2-2, with TRBD2 matching 9 bases. V was pared by 3 bases and J by 4 bases, with 4 bases of the junction left unmatched. This CDR3 is built from 15 residues. Germline loops: CDR1 SGHNT, CDR2 YYREEE (reference sequence). The CDR3: CASSSGTSPTGELFF. The DNA of the CDR3 is TGTGCCAGCAGCTCCGGGACTAGCCCCACCGGGGAGCTGTTTTTT.